This TCR beta chain was sequenced for a study of shared clonotypes between healthy human individuals. Study-level results: Donors were few, which limited the genetic and exposure-history diversity represented. As a rule, naive subsets had a larger estimated richness than memory subsets.

DNA at around 210 ng, tens of thousands of T cell genomes, went into sorted-subset replicate PCRs. Sequencing used immunoSEQ multiplex PCR; TCRdb keeps in-frame clones, though not all of them. Of some 350,000 clones in the sample, roughly 70% were seen once. With regard to this clone: What it binds is not known.

The CDR3 contains 14 residues. V lost 4 bases and J 5 bases, leaving 16 bases between the germline ends. Per the germline V gene, CDR1 is SGDLS and CDR2 is YYNGEE. The chain links TRBV9 to TRBJ2-7; no clear D gene. Sequencing was performed on memory CD4+ T cells sorted from blood. The sample's subset: CD45RA-negative fraction. The sequence came from a man aged 25-45 years in good health. The CDR3 coding sequence is TGTGCCAGCAGCCTCGACCTGGCTGGCGACGAGCAGTACTTC. Translation gives CASSLDLAGDEQYF.